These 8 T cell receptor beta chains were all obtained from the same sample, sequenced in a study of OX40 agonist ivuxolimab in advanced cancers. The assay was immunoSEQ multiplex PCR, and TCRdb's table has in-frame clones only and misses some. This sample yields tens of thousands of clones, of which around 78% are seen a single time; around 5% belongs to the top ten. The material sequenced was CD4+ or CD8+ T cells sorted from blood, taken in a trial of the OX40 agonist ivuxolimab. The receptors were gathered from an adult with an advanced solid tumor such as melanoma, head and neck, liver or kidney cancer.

CDR3 amino acids: CSVWTPKNIQYF. CDR3 nucleotides: TGCAGCGTTTGGACCCCCAAAAACATTCAGTACTTC. The chain combines TRBV29-1 with TRBJ2-4; D unresolved. Germline-derived CDR1 and CDR2 are SQVTM and ANQGSEA. CDR3 size: 12 residues. V was shortened by 5 bases and J by 2 bases, with 7 bases between the two germline ends.

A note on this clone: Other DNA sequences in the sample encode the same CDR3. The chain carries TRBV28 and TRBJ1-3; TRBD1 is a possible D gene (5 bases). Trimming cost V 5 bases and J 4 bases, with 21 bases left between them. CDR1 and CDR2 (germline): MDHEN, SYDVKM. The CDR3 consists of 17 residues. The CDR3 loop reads CASSTSLKGLGGNTIYF. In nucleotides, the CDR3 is TGTGCCAGCAGTACGTCCCTAAAGGGGCTGGGGGGAAACACCATATATTTT.

CDR3 amino acids: CASSVRWGEQFF. The DNA for the CDR3 is TGTGCCAGCAGCGTGAGGTGGGGTGAGCAGTTCTTC. The rearrangement uses TRBV9 and TRBJ2-1; D is uncertain. Germline CDR1 reads SGDLS; CDR2 reads YYNGEE. Trimming pared 2 bases from V and 9 bases from J, leaving 9 bases between. CDR3 length: 12 residues. Drawing the rest from reference TRBV9 and TRBJ2-1, the complete variable domain is DSGVTQTPKHLITATGQRVTLRCSPRSGDLSVYWYQQSLDQGLQFLIQYYNGEERAKGNILERFSAQQFPDLHSELNLSSLELGDSALYFCASSVRWGEQFFGPGTRLTVL.

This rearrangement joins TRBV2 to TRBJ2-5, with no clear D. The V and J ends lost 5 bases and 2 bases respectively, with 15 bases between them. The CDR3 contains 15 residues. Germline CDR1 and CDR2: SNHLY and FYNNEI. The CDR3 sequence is CASSYSTNYQETQYF. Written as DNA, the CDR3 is TGTGCCAGCAGTTACAGCACCAACTATCAAGAGACCCAGTACTTC. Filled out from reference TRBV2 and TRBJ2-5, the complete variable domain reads EPEVTQTPSHQVTQMGQEVILRCVPISNHLYFYWYRQILGQKVEFLVSFYNNEISEKSEIFDDQFSVERPDGSNFTLKIRSTKLEDSAMYFCASSYSTNYQETQYFGPGTRLLVL.

CDR3 DNA: TGTGCCAGCAGCTTATTCGACCTCCGTCTGCCCCAGCATTTT. Protein product: CASSLFDLRLPQHF. V gene TRBV11-3 combines with J gene TRBJ1-5; no reliable D call. The CDR3 is made up of 14 amino acids. The germline V and J ends were trimmed by 2 bases and 9 bases, with 14 bases remaining between them. Germline V gene lookup returns CDR1 SGHNT and CDR2 YENEEA.

The CDR3 protein is CASSIVTGEDRRVGSNYGYTF. The CDR3 bases are TGTGCCAGTAGTATAGTAACCGGCGAAGACAGGCGGGTTGGATCTAACTATGGCTACACCTTC. This chain uses TRBV19 with TRBJ1-2; weak D call: TRBD1 (6 bases). The germline CDR1 and CDR2 sequences are LNHDA and SQIVND (reference sequence). Trimming took off 1 base at V and 0 bases at J, with 27 bases between the two ends. The CDR3 loop spans 21 amino acids.

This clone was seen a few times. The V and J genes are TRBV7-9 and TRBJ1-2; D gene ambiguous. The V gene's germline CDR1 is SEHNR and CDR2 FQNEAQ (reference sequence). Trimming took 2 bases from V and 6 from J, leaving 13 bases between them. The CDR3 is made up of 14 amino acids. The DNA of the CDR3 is TGTGCCAGCAGCTTATCGATGGCCCCCGATGGCTACACCTTC. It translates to CASSLSMAPDGYTF.

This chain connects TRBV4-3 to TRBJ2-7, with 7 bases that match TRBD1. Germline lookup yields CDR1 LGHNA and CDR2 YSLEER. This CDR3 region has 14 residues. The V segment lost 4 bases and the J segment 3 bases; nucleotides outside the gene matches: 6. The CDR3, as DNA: TGCGCCAGCAGCCCCCAAACAGGGGACTACGAGCAGTACTTC. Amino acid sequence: CASSPQTGDYEQYF.